These T cell receptor beta chains were read from a single sample in a study of T cell repertoires in cytomegalovirus infection. Their antigen targets remain unknown. TCRdb re-called the reads through MiXCR, storing one row per CDR3 protein. The table has about 920,000 distinct CDR3 sequences, more than 25% seen once; the top ten hold more than 12%. Sequences were derived from cultured CD8+ T cells from PBMCs, sampled from culture after CMV antigen stimulation. Receptor source: a human donor in good health (CMV status not recorded). Some clones in this sample may be carry-over from other donors' samples. CDR3s include the opening cysteine and the closing phenylalanine or tryptophan. D genes are given only for firm matches. Part of the rows lack a size; the others show once, few, many or a class for expanded clones.

clone size,J gene,D gene,V gene,CDR3 protein,CDR3 DNA
.,TRBJ2-2,.,TRBV29-1,CSVEFRDTGELFF,TGCAGCGTTGAATTCAGGGACACCGGGGAGCTGTTTTTT
few,TRBJ1-1,TRBD1,TRBV27,CASSLDRALREAFF,TGTGCCAGCAGTTTAGACAGGGCCTTGCGGGAAGCTTTCTTT
few,TRBJ2-3,TRBD2,TRBV25-1,CASSEVGGGSTDTQYF,TGTGCCAGCAGTGAAGTTGGCGGGGGAAGCACAGATACGCAGTATTTT
.,TRBJ2-1,TRBD2,TRBV27,CASSLSILAGAYNEQFF,TGTGCCAGCAGTTTATCGATACTAGCGGGAGCATACAATGAGCAGTTCTTC
many,TRBJ2-5,.,TRBV7-2,CASSRTSQETQYF,TGTGCCAGCAGCCGGACTTCCCAAGAGACCCAGTACTTC
.,TRBJ1-1,.,TRBV6-6,CASSYSPSPRGTEAFF,TGTGCCAGCAGTTACTCCCCGTCTCCGCGAGGCACTGAAGCTTTCTTT
.,TRBJ2-3,TRBD2,TRBV9,CASSVGSTSRLGDTQYF,TGTGCCAGCAGCGTAGGGTCGACTAGCAGACTCGGGGATACGCAGTATTTT
.,TRBJ2-1,TRBD2,TRBV27,CASRLTGGRYNEQFF,TGTGCCAGCAGGCTGACGGGGGGTCGCTACAATGAGCAGTTCTTC
.,TRBJ1-5,.,TRBV12-3/TRBV12-4,CASSTLRGKQPQHF,TGTGCCAGCAGTACCCTACGGGGGAAACAGCCCCAGCATTTT
.,TRBJ2-1,.,TRBV4-1,CASSPGPGEYNEQFF,TGCGCCAGCAGCCCAGGACCGGGGGAATACAATGAGCAGTTCTTC
.,TRBJ1-2,.,TRBV19,CASSISQTANYGYTF,TGTGCCAGTAGTATCTCCCAGACTGCAAACTATGGCTACACCTTC
.,TRBJ1-1,TRBD1,TRBV13,CASTPEGADTEAFF,TGTGCCAGCACCCCAGAGGGGGCGGACACTGAAGCTTTCTTT
.,TRBJ1-2,TRBD1,TRBV29-1,CSVDGWTGVYGYTF,TGCAGCGTTGACGGTTGGACAGGGGTCTATGGCTACACCTTC
many,TRBJ2-3,TRBD2,TRBV7-6,CASGLAGEGDTQYF,TGTGCCAGCGGATTAGCGGGGGAGGGAGATACGCAGTATTTT
.,TRBJ2-7,.,TRBV25-1,CASSEYQVSYEQYF,TGTGCCAGCAGTGAATACCAGGTCTCCTACGAGCAGTACTTC
many,TRBJ2-1,.,TRBV7-8,CASSPGMNEQFF,TGTGCCAGCAGCCCCGGGATGAATGAGCAGTTCTTC
few,TRBJ2-5,TRBD2,TRBV4-2,CASRLTSGGQETQYF,TGTGCCAGCAGACTAACTAGCGGGGGGCAAGAGACCCAGTACTTC
.,TRBJ1-1,.,TRBV5-4,CASSLSQGPGMAAFF,TGTGCCAGCAGCTTGAGCCAGGGACCCGGCATGGCAGCTTTCTTT
many,TRBJ2-2,TRBD1,TRBV12-3/TRBV12-4,CASSLGKGAVGELFF,TGTGCCAGCAGTTTAGGAAAGGGGGCAGTCGGGGAGCTGTTTTTT
few,TRBJ1-2,.,TRBV6-8,CASSYYRSTYGYTF,TGTGCCAGCAGTTACTACAGGTCCACCTATGGCTACACCTTC
.,TRBJ2-3,TRBD2,TRBV7-8,CASSTRDSGGAGDTQYF,TGTGCCAGCAGCACCCGGGATAGCGGGGGGGCGGGGGATACGCAGTATTTT
.,TRBJ1-2,.,TRBV9,CASSDRGRPYGYTF,TGTGCCAGTTCTGATCGTGGCAGGCCTTATGGCTACACCTTC
.,TRBJ1-2,.,TRBV7-3,CASSSPPRVRGYTF,TGTGCCAGCAGCTCCCCCCCTCGGGTCCGCGGCTACACCTTC
.,TRBJ2-7,.,TRBV7-9,CASSPQGAADEQYF,TGTGCCAGCAGCCCTCAGGGTGCGGCGGACGAGCAGTACTTC
.,TRBJ1-2,.,TRBV5-5,CASSLDTPEGVGYTF,TGTGCCAGCAGCTTGGACACTCCCGAGGGTGTTGGCTACACCTTC